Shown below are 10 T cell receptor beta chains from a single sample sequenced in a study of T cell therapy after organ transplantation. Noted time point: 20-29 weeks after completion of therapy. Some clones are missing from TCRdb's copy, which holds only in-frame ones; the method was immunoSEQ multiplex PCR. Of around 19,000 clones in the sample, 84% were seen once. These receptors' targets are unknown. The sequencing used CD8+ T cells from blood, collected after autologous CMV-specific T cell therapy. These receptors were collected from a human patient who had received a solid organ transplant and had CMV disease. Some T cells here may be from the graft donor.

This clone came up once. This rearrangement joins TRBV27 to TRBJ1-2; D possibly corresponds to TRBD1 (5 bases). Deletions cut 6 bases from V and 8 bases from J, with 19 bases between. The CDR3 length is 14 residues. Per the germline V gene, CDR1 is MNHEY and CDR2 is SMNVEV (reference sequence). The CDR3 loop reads CASSSTPGPEGYTF. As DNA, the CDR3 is TGTGCCAGCAGCTCAACACCGGGGCCGGAAGGCTACACCTTC.

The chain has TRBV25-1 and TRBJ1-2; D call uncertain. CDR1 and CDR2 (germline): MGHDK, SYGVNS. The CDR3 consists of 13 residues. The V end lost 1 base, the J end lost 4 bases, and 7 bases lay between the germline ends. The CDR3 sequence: CASSEWEVYGYTF. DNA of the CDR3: TGTGCCAGCAGTGAATGGGAAGTCTATGGCTACACCTTC.

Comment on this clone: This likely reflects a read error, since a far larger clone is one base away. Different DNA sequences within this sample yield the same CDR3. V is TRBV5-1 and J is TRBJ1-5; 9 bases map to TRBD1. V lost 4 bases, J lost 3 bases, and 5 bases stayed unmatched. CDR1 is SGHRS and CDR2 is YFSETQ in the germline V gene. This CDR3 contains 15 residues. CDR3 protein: CASSGGTGNNQPQHF. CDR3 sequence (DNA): TGCGCCAGCAGCGGCGGGACAGGGAACAATCAGCCCCAGCATTTT.

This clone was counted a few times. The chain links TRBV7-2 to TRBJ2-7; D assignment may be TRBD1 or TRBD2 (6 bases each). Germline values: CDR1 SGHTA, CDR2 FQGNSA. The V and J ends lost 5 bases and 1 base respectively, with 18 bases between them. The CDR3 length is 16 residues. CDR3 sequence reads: CASSRHPGGASYEQYF. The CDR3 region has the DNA TGTGCCAGCAGCAGACACCCCGGGGGCGCTTCCTACGAGCAGTACTTC.

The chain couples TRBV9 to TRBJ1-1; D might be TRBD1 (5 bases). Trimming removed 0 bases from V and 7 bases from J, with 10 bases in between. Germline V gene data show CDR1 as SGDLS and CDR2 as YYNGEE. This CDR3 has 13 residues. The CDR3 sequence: CASSVGGSGEAFF. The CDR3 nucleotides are TGTGCCAGCAGCGTAGGGGGGTCCGGTGAAGCTTTCTTT.

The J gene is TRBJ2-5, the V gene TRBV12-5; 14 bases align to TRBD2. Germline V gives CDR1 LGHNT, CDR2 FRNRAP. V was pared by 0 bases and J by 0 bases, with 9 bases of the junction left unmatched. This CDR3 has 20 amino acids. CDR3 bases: TGTGCTAGTGGTTTGGTCACGACTAGCGGGAGGGCCACGTACCAAGAGACCCAGTACTTC. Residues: CASGLVTTSGRATYQETQYF.

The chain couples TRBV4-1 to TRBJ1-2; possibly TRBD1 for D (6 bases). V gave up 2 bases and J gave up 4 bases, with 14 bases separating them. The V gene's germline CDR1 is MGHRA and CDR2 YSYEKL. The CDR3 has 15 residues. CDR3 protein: CASSQLTGPPYGYTF. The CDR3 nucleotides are TGCGCCAGCAGCCAACTTACAGGGCCTCCCTATGGCTACACCTTC.

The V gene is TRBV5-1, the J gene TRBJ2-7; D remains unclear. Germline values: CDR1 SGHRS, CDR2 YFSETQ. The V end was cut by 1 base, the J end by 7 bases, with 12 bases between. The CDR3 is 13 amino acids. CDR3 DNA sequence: TGCGCCAGCAGCTTGTCGGCCCTTCGGGAGCAGTACTTC. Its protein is CASSLSALREQYF.

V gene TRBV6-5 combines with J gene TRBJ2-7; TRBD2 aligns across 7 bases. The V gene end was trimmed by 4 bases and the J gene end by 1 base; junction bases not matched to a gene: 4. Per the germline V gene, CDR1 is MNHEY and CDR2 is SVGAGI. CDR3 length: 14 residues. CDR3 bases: TGTGCCAGCAGTTTTGGGGGGGGGTCCTACGAGCAGTACTTC. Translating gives CASSFGGGSYEQYF.

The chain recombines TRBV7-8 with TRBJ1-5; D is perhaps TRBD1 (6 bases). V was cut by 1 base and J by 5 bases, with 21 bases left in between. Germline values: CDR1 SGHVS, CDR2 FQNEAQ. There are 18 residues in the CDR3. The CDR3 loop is CASSLETGTPTLHQPQHF. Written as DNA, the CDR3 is TGTGCCAGCAGCTTAGAGACTGGGACACCGACACTCCATCAGCCCCAGCATTTT.